A selection of T cell receptor beta chains follows, all from one sample in a study of CD8 T cells in ankylosing spondylitis. TCRdb called the 5' RACE reads again in MiXCR, with one record for every CDR3 protein. The table lists approximately 550,000 distinct CDR3 sequences, roughly 13% of them singletons. The specimen sequenced was blood, either unsorted or a sorted T cell fraction (not recorded which). These receptors all stem from a male donor with ankylosing spondylitis. Both conserved end residues are trimmed from each CDR3. The order of the fields is CDR3 protein, J gene, V gene.

CDR3 protein: ASSQTGSTDTQY; J gene: TRBJ2-3; V gene: TRBV5-1
CDR3 protein: ASTLLAPTGELF; J gene: TRBJ2-2; V gene: TRBV5-6
CDR3 protein: ASSPRGGGQGTEGEQF; J gene: TRBJ2-1; V gene: TRBV5-1
CDR3 protein: SATRTGNTGELF; J gene: TRBJ2-2; V gene: TRBV29-1
CDR3 protein: ASSSQGQGYNEQF; J gene: TRBJ2-1; V gene: TRBV18
CDR3 protein: ASSVLTPGLTRSEQY; J gene: TRBJ2-7; V gene: TRBV7-9
CDR3 protein: ASSLSPAYGYT; J gene: TRBJ1-2; V gene: TRBV5-1
CDR3 protein: ASSLELGVYEQY; J gene: TRBJ2-7; V gene: TRBV5-1
CDR3 protein: ASRVGRTEDYGYT; J gene: TRBJ1-2; V gene: TRBV2
CDR3 protein: AISEQGSSGNTIY; J gene: TRBJ1-3; V gene: TRBV10-3
CDR3 protein: ATKGDADTQY; J gene: TRBJ2-3; V gene: TRBV24-1
CDR3 protein: AWSVPGGTQY; J gene: TRBJ2-3; V gene: TRBV30